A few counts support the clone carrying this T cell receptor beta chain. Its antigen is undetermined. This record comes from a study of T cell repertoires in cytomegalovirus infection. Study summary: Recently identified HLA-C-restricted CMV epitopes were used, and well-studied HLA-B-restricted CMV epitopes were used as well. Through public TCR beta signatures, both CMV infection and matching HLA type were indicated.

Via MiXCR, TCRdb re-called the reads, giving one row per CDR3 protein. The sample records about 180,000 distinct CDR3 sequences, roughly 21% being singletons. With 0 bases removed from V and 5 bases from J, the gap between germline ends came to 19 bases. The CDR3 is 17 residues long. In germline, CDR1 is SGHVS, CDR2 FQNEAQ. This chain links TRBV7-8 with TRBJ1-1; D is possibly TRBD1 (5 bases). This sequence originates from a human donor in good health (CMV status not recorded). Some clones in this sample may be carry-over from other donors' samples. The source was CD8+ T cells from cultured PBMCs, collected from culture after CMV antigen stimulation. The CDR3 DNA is TGTGCCAGCAGCTTAGCGCTAAAGTCGGGGGGGGAGACTGAAGCTTTCTTT. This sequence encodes CASSLALKSGGETEAFF.